This T cell receptor (beta chain) was captured by sequencing in a study of cytomegalovirus exposure and HLA in healthy donors. Study results and caveats: In a later analysis, TCR beta V- and J-gene trimming showed a link to a missense DCLRE1C variant. Overall, 164 TCR beta chains were annotated as cytomegalovirus-associated.

The germline V gene encodes CDR1 MNHEY and CDR2 SMNVEV (reference sequence). The CDR3 runs to 12 residues. Trimming took off 7 bases at V and 0 bases at J, with 7 bases between the two ends. Each donor was healthy, and each was a bone marrow donor. Remarks on this clone: Antigen specificity is unknown.

Primers for the PCR totalled 60 Vbeta and 13 Jbeta. The repertoire was sequenced with immunoSEQ multiplex PCR; TCRdb's copy has only in-frame clones and lacks some. The data show roughly 120,000 clones, with around 80% seen just once and 13% held by the top ten. The chain uses TRBV27 and TRBJ2-7, with D unresolved. Sequencing input: PBMCs. The TCR comes from a man aged 25 to 40 in good health and CMV-seropositive. CDR3 sequence: CASKHGSYEQYF. CDR3 coding DNA: TGTGCCAGCAAGCACGGCTCCTACGAGCAGTACTTC.